The clone carrying this T cell receptor beta chain was observed once. One base away lies a much larger clone, so this may be a sequencing read error. The CDR3 covers 12 residues. Germline V gene lookup returns CDR1 LNHNV and CDR2 YYDKDF (reference sequence). In making diagnoses, clinical symptoms, serum thyroxine and TRAb, thyroid ultrasound and orbital computed tomography were all used. TCR beta CDR3 region amplification was performed from RNA transcripts. The TCR CDR3 was amplified in a first-round RT-PCR using the HTBI primer set. TCRdb reprocessed the multiplex PCR reads with MiXCR, giving one entry per CDR3 protein. The sample has hundreds of thousands of distinct CDR3 sequences; 35% to 40% are singletons. This sample stems from a study of T cells in Graves' hyperthyroidism and ophthalmopathy.

The J gene is TRBJ1-1, the V gene TRBV15; perhaps TRBD1 as D (5 bases). The sample taken for sequencing was blood. This clonotype was obtained from a man younger than 35 with Graves' hyperthyroidism. The CDR3, as DNA: TGTGCCACCAGCTGGGGGAACACTAAAGCTTTCTTT. It translates to CATSWGNTKAFF.